These 32 T cell receptor beta chains were all obtained from the same sample, sequenced in a study of blood T cell repertoires in COVID-19. Here immunoSEQ multiplex PCR was the method, and the copy in TCRdb shows in-frame clones only, minus some. The repertoire has 200,000 to 300,000 clones, about 85% of them found once; the top ten carry roughly 3%. Sequenced material: peripheral blood. The receptors shown here come from a man between 18 and 35 years old with active or convalescent COVID-19.

This chain links TRBV6-2 or TRBV6-3 with TRBJ1-2; 8 bases fit TRBD1. Germline trimming cut 5 bases from V and 4 bases from J; bases unmatched to any gene: 6. Per germline, CDR1 MNHEY and CDR2 SVGEGT. There are 14 residues in the CDR3. The CDR3 nucleotides are TGTGCCAGCAGTGCGGCAGGGGGCGGCTATGGCTACACCTTC. Translating it yields CASSAAGGGYGYTF.

This sequence joins TRBV14 and TRBJ2-3, with D possibly being TRBD1 (6 bases). Germline loops: CDR1 SGHDN, CDR2 FVKESK. The CDR3 runs to 16 residues. V was clipped by 2 bases and J by 0 bases, with 12 bases between them. The CDR3: CASSQRTAISTDTQYF. In DNA, the CDR3 is TGTGCCAGCAGCCAACGGACAGCAATTAGCACAGATACGCAGTATTTT.

The chain employs TRBV5-1 and TRBJ1-2; 7 bases align to TRBD1. This CDR3 has 14 amino acids. V dropped 6 bases and J dropped 3; count of bases not matched to a gene: 8. CDR1 is SGHRS, CDR2 YFSETQ, per germline. Here the CDR3 reads CASTLRQGDYGYTF. DNA of the CDR3: TGCGCCAGCACCCTAAGACAGGGTGACTATGGCTACACCTTC.

This clone was detected once. The rearrangement joins TRBV5-4 to TRBJ2-1, with TRBD2 matching 7 bases. Germline CDR1 and CDR2: SGHNT and YYREEE (reference sequence). CDR3 length equals 15 residues. V lost 0 bases and J lost 8; bases outside the gene matches: 8. In DNA form, the CDR3 reads TGTGCCAGCAGCTTGGGCGGCGCGGGGGTCGATGAGCAGTTCTTC. Its translation: CASSLGGAGVDEQFF.

V gene TRBV19 combines with J gene TRBJ1-5; tentatively, D is TRBD1 (5 bases). The CDR3 is 14 residues long. Germline assignment: CDR1 LNHDA and CDR2 SQIVND (reference sequence). Trimming shortened V by 7 bases and J by 5 bases, and 15 bases separated the two germline ends. This CDR3 reads CASTPLGGYQPQHF. The DNA for the CDR3 is TGTGCCAGTACCCCTTTGGGGGGGTATCAGCCCCAGCATTTT.

The chain employs TRBV28 and TRBJ1-3, with 10 bases matching TRBD1. The CDR3 extends over 18 amino acids. The germline gives CDR1 MDHEN, CDR2 SYDVKM. V lost 2 bases to trimming and J lost 0 bases; unmatched junction nucleotides: 7. The CDR3 is CASSLRDRGHSSGNTIYF. In DNA, the CDR3 is TGTGCCAGCAGTTTAAGGGACAGGGGTCACAGCTCTGGAAACACCATATATTTT.

The table lists this clone with a count of one. The chain combines TRBV19 with TRBJ1-6; D is perhaps TRBD1 (6 bases). The CDR3 extends over 16 amino acids. Germline CDR1 LNHDA, CDR2 SQIVND (reference sequence). V lost 3 bases, J lost 0 bases, and 9 bases lay in between. The CDR3 loop reads CASSITGTSYNSPLHF. The CDR3 DNA is TGTGCCAGTAGTATTACAGGGACCTCCTATAATTCACCCCTCCACTTT.

The gene calls are TRBV7-9 and TRBJ2-2, with D perhaps matching TRBD1 (5 bases). CDR1 is SEHNR, CDR2 FQNEAQ, per germline (reference sequence). V dropped 7 bases and J dropped 1 base, with 19 bases sitting between them. CDR3 length equals 17 residues. The CDR3 loop reads CASTSLLAGKNTGELFF. The CDR3 DNA follows: TGTGCCAGCACCTCCCTCCTGGCAGGGAAGAACACCGGGGAGCTGTTTTTT.

The chain couples TRBV7-9 to TRBJ1-1, with 8 bases aligning to TRBD1. V gave up 1 base and J gave up 4 bases; unmatched junction bases: 5. CDR1 is SEHNR, CDR2 FQNEAQ, per germline (reference sequence). The CDR3 sequence is 15 residues long. The CDR3 DNA reads TGTGCCAGCAGCTTAGGGACAGGGTGGGGCACTGAAGCTTTCTTT. Encoded protein: CASSLGTGWGTEAFF.

This clone has more than one count but fewer than ten. V usage is TRBV7-2 and J usage is TRBJ1-3; a possible D gene is TRBD1 (5 bases). V shed 5 bases and J shed 2 bases, with 10 bases lying between them. The CDR3 consists of 14 residues. Germline V gene lookup returns CDR1 SGHTA and CDR2 FQGNSA. The CDR3 DNA reads TGTGCCAGCAGCAGGGGATCCCCTGGAAACACCATATATTTT. Its translation is CASSRGSPGNTIYF.

V gene TRBV5-1 combines with J gene TRBJ2-2; TRBD2 aligns across 11 bases. The CDR3 is made up of 15 amino acids. Germline loops: CDR1 SGHRS, CDR2 YFSETQ. Unmatched junction bases numbered 5, after V lost 5 bases and J lost 5 bases. CDR3 DNA: TGCGCCAGCAGAAGCCTAGCGGGAGGAACCGGGGAGCTGTTTTTT. Translated, it gives CASRSLAGGTGELFF.

The chain recombines TRBV27 with TRBJ2-7; 9 bases match TRBD2. This CDR3 is 18 amino acids long. V dropped 2 bases and J dropped 3; count of bases not matched to a gene: 14. CDR1 and CDR2 (germline): MNHEY, SMNVEV (reference sequence). In nucleotides, the CDR3 is TGTGCCAGCAGTTTAATTAGCGGGAGTTTAGATTTTCTCTACGAGCAGTACTTC. Translation: CASSLISGSLDFLYEQYF.

The genes are TRBV7-9 and TRBJ2-7; TRBD2 agrees at 7 bases. Germline-derived CDR1 and CDR2 are SEHNR and FQNEAQ (reference sequence). The CDR3 loop spans 14 amino acids. Losses at the gene ends were 5 bases for V and 2 bases for J; bases not matched to a gene: 6. The CDR3 region is CASSPTSAAYEQYF. CDR3 DNA: TGTGCCAGCAGCCCTACTAGCGCAGCCTACGAGCAGTACTTC.

This chain links TRBV19 with TRBJ1-5, with 10 bases that match TRBD1. V gave up 4 bases and J gave up 4 bases; unmatched junction bases: 4. The CDR3 is 15 amino acids. In germline, CDR1 is LNHDA, CDR2 SQIVND (reference sequence). The CDR3 spells CASSTQDRGNQPQHF. The DNA for the CDR3 is TGTGCCAGTAGTACCCAGGACAGGGGGAATCAGCCCCAGCATTTT. The variable domain in full, completed from reference TRBV19 and TRBJ1-5, reads DGGITQSPKYLFRKEGQNVTLSCEQNLNHDAMYWYRQDPGQGLRLIYYSQIVNDFQKGDIAEGYSVSREKKESFPLTVTSAQKNPTAFYLCASSTQDRGNQPQHFGDGTRLSIL.

The V and J genes are TRBV5-6 and TRBJ1-2; tentatively, D is TRBD1 (6 bases). The germline CDR1 and CDR2 sequences are SGHDT and YYEEEE. The CDR3 is made up of 13 amino acids. V was pared by 7 bases and J by 8 bases, with 18 bases between. In nucleotides, the CDR3 is TGTGCCAGCTTTGAAACAGGGTGGGTAGGCTACACCTTC. Translated: CASFETGWVGYTF.

The rearrangement uses TRBV5-4 and TRBJ2-5; D perhaps matches TRBD2 (6 bases). This CDR3 is 14 amino acids long. Trimming shortened V by 4 bases and J by 1 base, and 11 bases separated the two germline ends. Germline V gene lookup returns CDR1 SGHNT and CDR2 YYREEE (reference sequence). CDR3 bases: TGTGCCAGCAGCGGAAGGGGAGGCCAAGAGACCCAGTACTTC. This gives the protein CASSGRGGQETQYF.

V gene TRBV29-1 combines with J gene TRBJ2-1, with D possibly TRBD1 on 5 matching bases. The ends were cut back, 7 bases at V and 5 bases at J, with 6 bases in the middle. This CDR3 has 10 residues. CDR1 is SQVTM and CDR2 is ANQGSEA in the germline V gene. The CDR3 sequence is CSGQNNEQFF. DNA of the CDR3: TGCAGCGGACAGAACAATGAGCAGTTCTTC.

The rearrangement links TRBV7-8 to TRBJ2-7, with a possible D match to TRBD1 (6 bases). This CDR3 has 13 residues. Germline CDR1 is SGHVS and CDR2 is FQNEAQ. The ends were cut back, 2 bases at V and 6 bases at J, with 11 bases in the middle. CDR3 DNA sequence: TGTGCCAGCAGCTTAAAAGGGGGTAGCGAGCAGTACTTC. Translation gives CASSLKGGSEQYF.

The gene calls are TRBV30 and TRBJ1-1; 7 bases line up with TRBD1. CDR3 size: 14 residues. CDR1 and CDR2 from the germline V gene are GTSNPN and SVGIG (reference sequence). The V segment lost 3 bases and the J segment 3 bases; nucleotides outside the gene matches: 7. CDR3 loop: CAWSQGGRDTEAFF. In DNA form, the CDR3 reads TGTGCCTGGAGCCAGGGGGGCAGGGACACTGAAGCTTTCTTT. Full variable domain (missing parts from reference TRBV30 and TRBJ1-1): SQTIHQWPATLVQPVGSPLSLECTVEGTSNPNLYWYRQAAGRGLQLLFYSVGIGQISSEVPQNLSASRPQDRQFILSSKKLLLSDSGFYLCAWSQGGRDTEAFFGQGTRLTVV.

J is TRBJ1-5 and V is TRBV27, with D possibly matching TRBD1 (5 bases). Between the trimmed V and J ends, which lost 1 base and 9 bases, there was a span of 10 bases. CDR3 length: 13 amino acids. CDR1 MNHEY and CDR2 SMNVEV come from the germline V gene (reference sequence). The CDR3 spells CASSLLGPLPQHF. CDR3 sequence (DNA): TGTGCCAGCAGTTTATTGGGGCCTTTGCCCCAGCATTTT.

The chain carries TRBV12-3 or TRBV12-4 and TRBJ1-5; no clear D. V gave up 6 bases and J gave up 2 bases, with 8 bases separating them. The CDR3 length is 13 residues. Here the CDR3 DNA reads TGTGCCAGCAGCCTCCAGGGCAATCAGCCCCAGCATTTT. Translating gives CASSLQGNQPQHF.

The chain recombines TRBV3-1 (or the pseudogene TRBV3-2) with TRBJ2-7, with 14 positions matching TRBD2. The CDR3 spans 13 residues. Germline lookup yields CDR1 LGHDT and CDR2 YNNKEL (reference sequence). V gave up 8 bases and J gave up 8 bases; unmatched junction bases: 5. CDR3 loop: CASGGTSGGKQYF. The CDR3, as DNA: TGTGCCAGCGGGGGGACTAGCGGGGGCAAGCAGTACTTC.

This sequence joins TRBV4-2 and TRBJ2-7, with a tentative D call TRBD2 (6 bases). The V gene's germline CDR1 is LGHNA and CDR2 YNFKEQ. The CDR3 has 15 residues. V lost 5 bases and J 0 bases, leaving 14 bases between the germline ends. This CDR3 is CASSSITEGSYEQYF. The CDR3, as DNA: TGTGCCAGCAGCTCCATCACGGAGGGCTCCTACGAGCAGTACTTC.

The V gene is TRBV12-3 or TRBV12-4, the J gene TRBJ2-7; maybe TRBD2 (5 bases). Trimming cost V 6 bases and J 7 bases, with 16 bases left between them. The CDR3 is made up of 13 amino acids. In nucleotides, the CDR3 is TGTGCCAGCAGCCTTTCGGAGGCGGTAGAGCAGTACTTC. Its translation is CASSLSEAVEQYF.

V is TRBV15 and J is TRBJ1-1; TRBD1 aligns across 7 bases. Trimming took 1 base from V and 2 from J; bases not matched to a gene: 4. The CDR3 consists of 15 residues. Germline assignment: CDR1 LNHNV and CDR2 YYDKDF (reference sequence). The CDR3 coding sequence is TGTGCCACCAGCAGAGTCAGGGGGATCAACACTGAAGCTTTCTTT. Translating it yields CATSRVRGINTEAFF.

The chain employs TRBV25-1 and TRBJ2-5; 7 nucleotides line up with TRBD2. V shed 7 bases and J 9 bases; nucleotides not matched to a gene: 11. Per germline, CDR1 MGHDK and CDR2 SYGVNS. The CDR3 has 13 amino acids. DNA of the CDR3: TGTGCCAGCAACGACGGGGGGTCAAGGGCCCAGTACTTC. This sequence encodes CASNDGGSRAQYF.

Written as DNA, the CDR3 is TGCAGCGTTCTAACAGGGCGAACTGAAGCTTTCTTT. Amino acid sequence: CSVLTGRTEAFF. The J gene is TRBJ1-1, the V gene TRBV29-1; weak D call: TRBD1 (6 bases). CDR3 size: 12 residues. The ends were cut back, 5 bases at V and 5 bases at J, with 12 bases in the middle. CDR1 and CDR2 from the germline V gene are SQVTM and ANQGSEA.

A single count supports this clone. The chain combines TRBV2 with TRBJ1-1; D gene ambiguous. The V gene's germline CDR1 is SNHLY and CDR2 FYNNEI. The CDR3 is 14 amino acids. V lost 2 bases to trimming and J lost 5 bases, with 12 bases between them. CDR3 sequence (DNA): TGTGCCAGCAGTGAATATGGTCCCGGTACTGAAGCTTTCTTT. Translated: CASSEYGPGTEAFF.

The chain recombines TRBV11-3 with TRBJ2-7, with TRBD1 as a possible D gene (7 bases). CDR3 size: 15 residues. Trimming took 2 bases from V and 3 from J, leaving 14 bases between them. CDR1 is SGHNT, CDR2 YENEEA, per germline. In nucleotides, the CDR3 is TGTGCCAGCAGCTTACAGGGGGAGGCCGGCTACGAGCAGTACTTC. Encoded protein: CASSLQGEAGYEQYF.

The chain is built from TRBV19 and TRBJ2-5; D possibly corresponds to TRBD2 (5 bases). Trimming removed 5 bases at V and 5 bases at J, with 12 bases between. Germline V gene data show CDR1 as LNHDA and CDR2 as SQIVND (reference sequence). This CDR3 has 13 amino acids. The CDR3 coding sequence is TGTGCCAGTAGTCGCGCTAGCCTTGAGACCCAGTACTTC. Translation gives CASSRASLETQYF. The full variable domain, its missing parts supplied by reference TRBV19 and TRBJ2-5, is DGGITQSPKYLFRKEGQNVTLSCEQNLNHDAMYWYRQDPGQGLRLIYYSQIVNDFQKGDIAEGYSVSREKKESFPLTVTSAQKNPTAFYLCASSRASLETQYFGPGTRLLVL.

This clone was detected once. The rearrangement uses TRBV6-4 and TRBJ2-2; 8 positions agree with TRBD2. CDR3 length: 15 residues. Germline-derived CDR1 and CDR2 are MRHNA and SNTAGT. V lost 7 bases to trimming and J lost 5 bases; unmatched junction nucleotides: 9. CDR3 coding DNA: TGTGCCAGCACTCAAATAGCGGGACCGACCGGGGAGCTGTTTTTT. Amino acid sequence: CASTQIAGPTGELFF.

V is TRBV27 and J is TRBJ1-1, with D maybe TRBD1 (5 bases). The CDR3 totals 15 residues. The ends were cut back, 5 bases at V and 2 bases at J, with 15 bases in the middle. Germline values: CDR1 MNHEY, CDR2 SMNVEV (reference sequence). Written as DNA, the CDR3 is TGTGCCAGCAGTACTCCAGGTGGGGCAAACACTGAAGCTTTCTTT. Its protein is CASSTPGGANTEAFF.